This T cell receptor beta chain was identified during a study of blood T cell repertoires in COVID-19. About the research overall: Sources were T cells, B-cell-depleted T cells, or PBMCs; the material itself was cDNA or gDNA.

V trimming: 5 bases; J trimming: 5 bases; junction bases outside the gene matches: 8. Germline V gives CDR1 PRHDT, CDR2 FYEKMQ (reference sequence). The CDR3 is 16 residues long. Profiling relied on immunoSEQ multiplex PCR, and the TCRdb table lists in-frame clones only, not all of them. The sample has roughly 290,000 clones, around 85% seen once; the top ten hold roughly 4%. Sequenced: PBMCs or T cells enriched from blood (not recorded which). The TCR was taken from a woman aged 25 to 39 who had recovered from COVID-19. The genes are TRBV13 and TRBJ2-3, with TRBD1 matching over 12 bases. The CDR3 DNA is TGTGCCAGCAGCCCTTCCGGGACAGGGGGCCTAGATACGCAGTATTTT. Translated: CASSPSGTGGLDTQYF.